The next 6 T cell receptor beta chains were all read from a single sample in a study of shared clonotypes between healthy human individuals. Measured with immunoSEQ multiplex PCR; TCRdb has only the in-frame clones, and not every one. This sample yields a few million clones, of which around 94% are seen a single time; around 0.14% belongs to the top ten. Source material: naive CD4+ T cells sorted from blood. As to subset: CD45RA+ positively selected. The source is a man younger than 30 in good health.

The V and J genes are TRBV5-1 and TRBJ2-5; no reliable D call. The CDR3 runs 16 residues. V was shortened by 0 bases and J by 2 bases, with 14 bases between the two germline ends. CDR1 and CDR2 (germline): SGHRS, YFSETQ. The CDR3 bases are TGCGCCAGCAGCTTGGGAGCCTTGGGCTTACAAGAGACCCAGTACTTC. It is translated as CASSLGALGLQETQYF.

Worth noting for this clone: This may come from a read error, since a much larger clone is one base off. The chain carries TRBV7-2 and TRBJ1-1; D remains unclear. The CDR3 length is 13 residues. CDR1 SGHTA and CDR2 FQGNSA come from the germline V gene. V lost 1 base and J 1 base, leaving 4 bases between the germline ends. The CDR3 protein is CASSLDQNTEAFF. The CDR3, as DNA: TGTGCCAGCAGCTTAGACCAGAACACTGAAGCTTTCTTT. Looking up the rest from reference TRBV7-2 and TRBJ1-1 gives the full variable domain: GAGVSQSPSNKVTEKGKDVELRCDPISGHTALYWYRQSLGQGLEFLIYFQGNSAPDKSGLPSDRFSAERTGGSVSTLTIQRTQQEDSAVYLCASSLDQNTEAFFGQGTRLTVV.

The V call is TRBV18, the J call TRBJ1-2; D is unclear. This CDR3 region has 14 residues. The germline gives CDR1 KGHSH, CDR2 LQKENI. V was trimmed by 2 bases and J by 4 bases, leaving 11 bases between them. CDR3: CASSPGSEGYGYTF. For the CDR3, the DNA is TGTGCCAGCTCACCAGGGAGTGAGGGCTATGGCTACACCTTC.

V is TRBV15 and J is TRBJ2-5; 10 nucleotides agree with TRBD2. Germline trimming cut 3 bases from V and 2 bases from J; bases unmatched to any gene: 9. The CDR3 consists of 17 residues. The germline V gene encodes CDR1 LNHNV and CDR2 YYDKDF (reference sequence). Here the CDR3 DNA reads TGTGCCACCAGCAGGATGGGTAGCGGGGGGAAACAAGAGACCCAGTACTTC. This gives the protein CATSRMGSGGKQETQYF.

The chain joins TRBV4-3 to TRBJ2-3; no firm D call. Germline CDR1 reads LGHNA; CDR2 reads YSLEER. The CDR3 runs 12 residues. V gave up 3 bases and J gave up 6 bases, with 7 bases separating them. The DNA of the CDR3 is TGCGCCAGCAGCCATATAAAGGATACGCAGTATTTT. Its translation is CASSHIKDTQYF.

The J gene is TRBJ2-1, the V gene TRBV5-1, with D uncertain. Per germline, CDR1 SGHRS and CDR2 YFSETQ. Trimming took 3 bases from V and 0 from J, leaving 16 bases between them. This CDR3 has 17 amino acids. CDR3 sequence (DNA): TGCGCCAGCAGCTACACCGGCAACCCTAGCTCCTACAATGAGCAGTTCTTC. Its protein is CASSYTGNPSSYNEQFF.